This passage covers 31 T cell receptor beta chains from one sample sequenced in a study of radiotherapy plus CTLA-4 blockade in lung cancer. Sequenced by immunoSEQ multiplex PCR; TCRdb stores in-frame clones only, minus some. The table records about 88,000 clones, 72% of them present only once. Material: peripheral blood, obtained from a patient treated with radiotherapy plus ipilimumab. These receptors were collected from a human donor with non-small cell lung cancer that progressed on radiotherapy plus ipilimumab.

The J gene is TRBJ2-7, the V gene TRBV4-3; maybe TRBD1 (5 bases). Germline assignment: CDR1 LGHNA and CDR2 YSLEER. This CDR3 comprises 15 residues. Trimming took off 1 base at V and 1 base at J, with 11 bases between the two ends. The CDR3 loop reads CASSQVAGMSYEQYF. CDR3 DNA: TGCGCCAGCAGCCAAGTTGCAGGGATGTCCTACGAGCAGTACTTC.

This sequence joins TRBV5-1 and TRBJ2-7; TRBD2 agrees at 10 bases. Germline values: CDR1 SGHRS, CDR2 YFSETQ. The CDR3 has 17 residues. The V gene end was trimmed by 4 bases and the J gene end by 2 bases; junction bases not matched to a gene: 12. The CDR3 DNA reads as TGCGCCAGCAGCCCCGCAGTTTCTAGCGGGAGTACCTACGAGCAGTACTTC. It codes for CASSPAVSSGSTYEQYF.

This clone was counted only a few times. The rearrangement links TRBV6-5 to TRBJ2-7; the D is unclear. Trimming cost V 5 bases and J 5 bases, with 7 bases left between them. The CDR3 is made up of 11 amino acids. The germline CDR1 and CDR2 sequences are MNHEY and SVGAGI. The CDR3 coding sequence is TGTGCCAGCAGTGAAATACACGAGCAGTACTTC. Translating gives CASSEIHEQYF.

CDR3 amino acids: CASSWPDGNIQYF. The CDR3 bases are TGTGCCAGCAGCTGGCCGGACGGTAACATTCAGTACTTC. This chain joins TRBV5-4 and TRBJ2-4, with D unclear. The germline V gene has CDR1 SGHNT and CDR2 YYREEE (reference sequence). The CDR3 covers 13 residues. Trimming removed 3 bases at V and 7 bases at J, with 11 bases between.

The chain has TRBV5-4 and TRBJ2-3; maybe TRBD1 (5 bases). Trimming took off 3 bases at V and 5 bases at J, with 10 bases between the two ends. Germline V gene data show CDR1 as SGHNT and CDR2 as YYREEE (reference sequence). There are 13 residues in the CDR3. The CDR3: CASSSEGEDTQYF. The CDR3 DNA is TGTGCCAGCAGCTCCGAAGGGGAAGATACGCAGTATTTT.

The chain recombines TRBV4-3 with TRBJ1-4; TRBD1 aligns across 7 bases. The trim removed 3 bases at V and 4 bases at J, leaving 8 bases unmatched. CDR3 length: 16 residues. Germline V gene data show CDR1 as LGHNA and CDR2 as YSLEER. In nucleotides, the CDR3 is TGCGCCAGCAGCCACGAAGGGGACAGCCTTAATGAAAAACTGTTTTTT. Translation gives CASSHEGDSLNEKLFF.

In its sample, this clone was seen a few times. V usage is TRBV7-2 and J usage is TRBJ2-7; weak D call: TRBD1 (6 bases). Germline V gene lookup returns CDR1 SGHTA and CDR2 FQGNSA. Trimming shortened V by 2 bases and J by 3 bases, and 8 bases separated the two germline ends. The CDR3 is 13 residues long. CDR3 in DNA: TGTGCCAGCAGCTTAAGGGACAACTACGAGCAGTACTTC. Protein sequence: CASSLRDNYEQYF.

J is TRBJ2-5 and V is TRBV28; TRBD2 aligns across 9 bases. Trimming removed 8 bases from V and 3 bases from J; junction bases left unmatched: 4. The CDR3 covers 13 residues. Germline CDR1 reads MDHEN; CDR2 reads SYDVKM. This CDR3 is CASQRLAEETQYF. CDR3 DNA: TGTGCCAGCCAGAGACTAGCGGAAGAGACCCAGTACTTC.

This chain uses TRBV7-8 with TRBJ1-4, with a tentative D call TRBD1 (5 bases). V lost 5 bases and J lost 8, with 18 bases in between. Germline V gene lookup returns CDR1 SGHVS and CDR2 FQNEAQ. CDR3 length: 15 amino acids. The CDR3 nucleotides read TGTGCCAGCAGCCCGGGGGGGAGTTCGGCGGAAAAACTGTTTTTT. Amino acids: CASSPGGSSAEKLFF.

This rearrangement joins TRBV6-1 to TRBJ2-2; no clear D gene. Germline V CDR1 and CDR2: MNHNS, SASEGT. The CDR3 has 15 residues. V was cut by 6 bases and J by 4 bases, with 15 bases left in between. The chain's CDR3 is CASRGEGRFTGELFF. CDR3 coding DNA: TGTGCCAGCAGGGGTGAAGGTCGCTTCACCGGGGAGCTGTTTTTT.

In its sample, this clone was seen a few times. The chain links TRBV4-3 to TRBJ2-2, with D uncertain. The CDR3 spans 15 residues. Germline V gene data show CDR1 as LGHNA and CDR2 as YSLEER. V lost 1 base and J lost 4, with 10 bases in between. The CDR3: CASSQGGRSTGELFF. The CDR3 coding sequence is TGCGCCAGCAGCCAAGGTGGAAGGAGCACCGGGGAGCTGTTTTTT.

The chain links TRBV5-1 to TRBJ2-3, with 10 bases fitting TRBD2. CDR1 is SGHRS, CDR2 YFSETQ, per germline. The CDR3 is made up of 17 amino acids. Unmatched junction bases numbered 8, after V lost 4 bases and J lost 0 bases. The CDR3 sequence is CASSPNGLAASTDTQYF. The CDR3 DNA sequence: TGCGCCAGCAGCCCTAATGGACTAGCGGCGAGCACAGATACGCAGTATTTT.

This clone was counted a single time. The gene calls are TRBV2 and TRBJ1-6; TRBD1 is a possible D gene (5 bases). CDR3 length: 16 amino acids. The germline gives CDR1 SNHLY, CDR2 FYNNEI. Trimming cost V 0 bases and J 3 bases, with 9 bases left between them. The CDR3 sequence: CASSEAGRDYNSPLHF. CDR3 DNA: TGTGCCAGCAGTGAAGCGGGCAGGGACTATAATTCACCCCTCCACTTT.

This clone turned up a few times. The chain carries TRBV28 and TRBJ2-7; 11 bases match TRBD2. V lost 3 bases and J lost 6; bases outside the gene matches: 1. The CDR3 loop spans 13 amino acids. The V gene's germline CDR1 is MDHEN and CDR2 SYDVKM. The CDR3 loop reads CASSFTSGSEQYF. CDR3 coding DNA: TGTGCCAGCAGTTTTACTAGCGGGAGCGAGCAGTACTTC.

This clone was observed a few times. V gene TRBV5-4 combines with J gene TRBJ1-1; D not resolved. This CDR3 is 13 amino acids long. Germline V gene sequence: CDR1 SGHNT, CDR2 YYREEE (reference sequence). V lost 0 bases and J lost 4, with 7 bases in between. In DNA, the CDR3 is TGTGCCAGCAGCTTGGAAGTTGGCACTGAAGCTTTCTTT. Translation gives CASSLEVGTEAFF.

This sequence joins TRBV28 and TRBJ1-2, with D maybe TRBD1 (5 bases). Trimming removed 4 bases at V and 7 bases at J, with 16 bases between. From germline, CDR1 is MDHEN and CDR2 SYDVKM. There are 14 residues in the CDR3. The CDR3 DNA follows: TGTGCCAGCAGTTACGGGACGCCTTGGGGTGGCTACACCTTC. Translated, it gives CASSYGTPWGGYTF.

J is TRBJ1-1 and V is TRBV6-5; D possibly corresponds to TRBD1 (5 bases). Germline lookup yields CDR1 MNHEY and CDR2 SVGAGI. Between the trimmed V and J ends, which lost 6 bases and 0 bases, there was a span of 8 bases. The length of the CDR3 is 13 residues. CDR3 amino acids: CASRRQMNTEAFF. Here the CDR3 DNA reads TGTGCCAGCAGGAGACAGATGAACACTGAAGCTTTCTTT.

V and J are TRBV6-5 and TRBJ2-7; TRBD2 agrees at 8 bases. V dropped 7 bases and J dropped 5; count of bases not matched to a gene: 10. The CDR3 has 14 residues. Germline lookup yields CDR1 MNHEY and CDR2 SVGAGI. Here the CDR3 reads CASNPVAGFDEQYF. The CDR3, as DNA: TGTGCCAGCAATCCTGTAGCGGGGTTCGACGAGCAGTACTTC.

This clone was recorded only once. The CDR3 protein is CASSLARPSDEQYF. DNA of the CDR3: TGTGCCAGCAGCTTAGCCCGGCCTTCCGACGAGCAGTACTTC. The chain has TRBV7-8 and TRBJ2-7; D gene unclear. Germline CDR1 is SGHVS and CDR2 is FQNEAQ. The CDR3 consists of 14 residues. The V gene lost 0 bases and the J gene lost 5 bases, with 11 bases spanning the gap.

The chain has TRBV7-9 and TRBJ2-5; D remains unclear. V lost 1 base to trimming and J lost 3 bases, with 9 bases between them. The CDR3 extends over 14 amino acids. Germline V gene lookup returns CDR1 SEHNR and CDR2 FQNEAQ (reference sequence). CDR3 nucleotide sequence: TGTGCCAGCAGCTTAGTGGTGGGGAAAGAGACCCAGTACTTC. It specifies CASSLVVGKETQYF.

The genes are TRBV5-1 and TRBJ1-2; D perhaps matches TRBD1 (6 bases). Trimming stripped 0 bases from V and 4 bases from J, with 10 bases between. This CDR3 is built from 14 residues. CDR1 and CDR2 (germline): SGHRS, YFSETQ. For the CDR3, the DNA is TGCGCCAGCAGCTTGGCAGGGGTGGGCTATGGCTACACCTTC. It specifies CASSLAGVGYGYTF.

This clone was seen a handful of times. V usage is TRBV28 and J usage is TRBJ1-2; maybe TRBD1 (5 bases). The germline gives CDR1 MDHEN, CDR2 SYDVKM. The CDR3 is made up of 15 amino acids. The germline V and J ends were trimmed by 8 bases and 2 bases, with 18 bases remaining between them. This CDR3 is CASAIPGTYNYGYTF. Here the CDR3 DNA reads TGTGCCAGCGCAATTCCAGGGACTTACAACTATGGCTACACCTTC.

The chain employs TRBV9 and TRBJ1-1, with no clear D. The ends were cut back, 4 bases at V and 1 base at J, with 14 bases in the middle. Germline CDR1 reads SGDLS; CDR2 reads YYNGEE. This CDR3 spans 15 amino acids. The CDR3 sequence: CASSSRREGNTEAFF. CDR3 nucleotide sequence: TGTGCCAGCAGCTCCCGACGTGAGGGGAACACTGAAGCTTTCTTT.

The chain carries TRBV6-5 and TRBJ1-5, with D uncertain. The CDR3 sequence is 13 residues long. Germline V lookup: CDR1 MNHEY, CDR2 SVGAGI. V was trimmed by 9 bases and J by 3 bases, leaving 12 bases between them. CDR3 DNA sequence: TGTGCCAGTACTCAGGAGTTCAATCAGCCCCAGCATTTT. Translated, it gives CASTQEFNQPQHF.

V and J are TRBV6-5 and TRBJ2-7; D uncertain. The CDR3 runs to 12 residues. The V gene's germline CDR1 is MNHEY and CDR2 SVGAGI. V was cut by 5 bases and J by 3 bases, with 8 bases left in between. CDR3 coding DNA: TGTGCCAGCAGTCTCTCAATCTACGAGCAGTACTTC. Translated, it gives CASSLSIYEQYF.

This chain joins TRBV6-5 and TRBJ2-3, with 9 bases aligning to TRBD2. The CDR3 extends over 15 amino acids. Trimming cost V 3 bases and J 6 bases; bases outside gene matches: 7. Per the germline V gene, CDR1 is MNHEY and CDR2 is SVGAGI. In nucleotides, the CDR3 is TGTGCCAGCAGTTATCAAGCGGGGGGCGGGGATACGCAGTATTTT. It translates to CASSYQAGGGDTQYF.

The genes are TRBV6-5 and TRBJ1-1; D is perhaps TRBD1 (5 bases). The germline gives CDR1 MNHEY, CDR2 SVGAGI. Between the trimmed V and J ends, which lost 6 bases and 6 bases, there was a span of 14 bases. CDR3 size: 13 residues. The CDR3 DNA follows: TGTGCCAGCAGAACCGGCCGGGGGGCTGAAGCTTTCTTT. This sequence encodes CASRTGRGAEAFF.

The chain joins TRBV7-3 to TRBJ2-1, with 8 bases matching TRBD2. This CDR3 spans 15 amino acids. Germline loops: CDR1 SGHTA, CDR2 FQGTGA. Trimming cost V 2 bases and J 4 bases; bases outside gene matches: 4. The chain's CDR3 is CASSLAGLEYNEQFF. Written as DNA, the CDR3 is TGTGCCAGCAGCTTAGCGGGACTAGAGTACAATGAGCAGTTCTTC.

The J gene is TRBJ2-2, the V gene TRBV7-9; no reliable D call. Trimming removed 5 bases from V and 4 bases from J, with 5 bases in between. Germline V CDR1 and CDR2: SEHNR, FQNEAQ (reference sequence). The CDR3 contains 12 residues. This CDR3 is CASSTSTGELFF. The DNA for the CDR3 is TGTGCCAGCAGCACCTCCACCGGGGAGCTGTTTTTT.

The J gene is TRBJ2-3, the V gene TRBV7-3, with 9 nucleotides matching TRBD1. V lost 5 bases, J lost 3 bases, and 3 bases stayed unmatched. This CDR3 region has 14 residues. CDR1 and CDR2 from the germline V gene are SGHTA and FQGTGA. This CDR3 is CASSRTGETDTQYF. CDR3 DNA sequence: TGTGCCAGCAGCCGGACAGGGGAAACAGATACGCAGTATTTT.

This clone has only a few counts. CDR3 loop: CASSLSTGGPSTGELFF. DNA for the CDR3: TGTGCCAGCAGCTTATCGACAGGAGGGCCCTCCACCGGGGAGCTGTTTTTT. This rearrangement joins TRBV5-8 to TRBJ2-2; D is perhaps TRBD1 or TRBD2 (6 bases each). Germline V gives CDR1 SGHTS, CDR2 YDEGEE. The V end was cut by 2 bases, the J end by 4 bases, with 18 bases between. The CDR3 totals 17 residues.